These 24 T cell receptor beta chains originate from one sample sequenced in a study of blood T cell repertoires in COVID-19. TCRdb's table, derived via immunoSEQ multiplex PCR, lists solely in-frame clones and lacks some. The sample holds more than 95,000 clones, roughly nine tenths seen once. Sequenced: peripheral blood. These receptors were collected from a human donor in a cohort sampled during active COVID-19.

V usage is TRBV5-1 and J usage is TRBJ2-1; TRBD2 aligns across 10 bases. The CDR3 spans 14 residues. CDR1 is SGHRS and CDR2 is YFSETQ in the germline V gene. Trimming removed 2 bases from V and 9 bases from J; junction bases left unmatched: 5. CDR3 sequence reads: CASSLSGGATEQFF. The CDR3 nucleotides read TGCGCCAGCAGCTTAAGCGGGGGGGCCACTGAGCAGTTCTTC.

J is TRBJ1-2 and V is TRBV2, with 10 bases fitting TRBD1. Germline V gene sequence: CDR1 SNHLY, CDR2 FYNNEI. The V and J ends lost 8 bases and 8 bases, in that order; junction bases with no gene match: 11. The CDR3 sequence is 14 residues long. CDR3 sequence reads: CASHILGDRGGYTF. DNA for the CDR3: TGTGCCAGCCACATCCTCGGGGACAGGGGAGGCTACACCTTC.

The chain uses TRBV19 and TRBJ2-2; 11 nucleotides agree with TRBD2. Germline V gene sequence: CDR1 LNHDA, CDR2 SQIVND (reference sequence). The CDR3 has 15 residues. With V trimmed by 8 bases and J by 2 bases, 4 bases remained unmatched. This chain's CDR3 is CASHLAGGNTGELFF. Written as DNA, the CDR3 is TGTGCCAGTCACCTAGCGGGAGGAAACACCGGGGAGCTGTTTTTT.

This clone was seen only once. J is TRBJ2-3 and V is TRBV5-1, with TRBD2 identical over 7 bases. Germline V gene data show CDR1 as SGHRS and CDR2 as YFSETQ. V trimming: 4 bases; J trimming: 4 bases; junction bases outside the gene matches: 6. This CDR3 comprises 14 residues. The CDR3, as DNA: TGCGCCAGCAGCACGGAGGCGGGAGCAGATACGCAGTATTTT. This codes for CASSTEAGADTQYF.

V gene TRBV7-8 combines with J gene TRBJ1-3; unclear D gene. Germline V gene lookup returns CDR1 SGHVS and CDR2 FQNEAQ. V was pared by 6 bases and J by 1 base, with 7 bases between. CDR3 size: 13 residues. The CDR3 coding sequence is TGTGCCAGCAGTACGGGGTCTGGAAACACCATATATTTT. It encodes CASSTGSGNTIYF.

The chain combines TRBV5-8 with TRBJ1-5; D uncertain. CDR1 is SGHTS and CDR2 is YDEGEE in the germline V gene. Trimming took 4 bases from V and 2 from J, leaving 10 bases between them. CDR3 length: 14 amino acids. This CDR3 reads CASSPLSGNQPQHF. CDR3 nucleotide sequence: TGTGCCAGCAGCCCCTTGTCGGGCAATCAGCCCCAGCATTTT.

This clone was detected once. One end of the junction fails to match germline, which may point to a read error. The V gene is TRBV5-5, the J gene TRBJ2-3; the D gene is possibly TRBD2 (7 bases). Germline CDR1 and CDR2: SGHKS and YYEKEE (reference sequence). This CDR3 is 15 amino acids long. The CDR3 coding sequence is TGCGCCAGCAGCTTGTATGGGGGGGGCTCAGATACGCAGTATTTT. Protein: CASSLYGGGSDTQYF.

The chain is built from TRBV7-2 and TRBJ2-1; 15 bases map to TRBD2. Germline V CDR1 and CDR2: SGHTA, FQGNSA. The junction had 11 bases not matched to a gene; V was cut back by 3 bases and J by 8 bases. The CDR3 sequence is 18 residues long. The CDR3 DNA follows: TGTGCCAGCAGCTTCCCGGGACTAGCGGGGGGATTAGGCGATGAGCAGTTCTTC. Its translation: CASSFPGLAGGLGDEQFF.

The V gene is TRBV5-1, the J gene TRBJ2-3, with D perhaps TRBD2 (6 bases). The V gene lost 1 base and the J gene lost 0 bases, with 9 bases spanning the gap. Germline CDR1 and CDR2: SGHRS and YFSETQ. The CDR3 has 15 amino acids. The CDR3 nucleotides are TGCGCCAGCAGCTTGTCTAGCGTTAGCACAGATACGCAGTATTTT. It codes for CASSLSSVSTDTQYF.

A single count supports this clone. The chain combines TRBV23-1 with TRBJ2-3, with D perhaps TRBD2 (5 bases). TRBV23-1 is placed among ORFs of uncertain function. Trimming took 6 bases from V and 1 from J, leaving 14 bases between them. The CDR3 loop spans 15 amino acids. As DNA, the CDR3 is TGCGCCAGCAGCCTGACGGGGTGTGGCACAGATACGCAGTATTTT. Protein: CASSLTGCGTDTQYF.

The chain carries TRBV11-3 and TRBJ1-3; 7 nucleotides line up with TRBD1. Germline-derived CDR1 and CDR2 are SGHNT and YENEEA. The junction had 5 bases not matched to a gene; V was cut back by 1 base and J by 2 bases. This CDR3 region has 16 residues. The CDR3 DNA reads TGTGCCAGCAGCTTAGGCCCCCAGGGGGCTGGAAACACCATATATTTT. Protein product: CASSLGPQGAGNTIYF.

The count of this clone is one. The chain couples TRBV28 to TRBJ1-2, with D possibly matching TRBD1 (6 bases). Germline CDR1 is MDHEN and CDR2 is SYDVKM. V lost 8 bases, J lost 3 bases, and 16 bases lay in between. This CDR3 comprises 14 residues. DNA for the CDR3: TGTGCCAGCTCGATGGGGGGGCAGGACTATGGCTACACCTTC. Translation: CASSMGGQDYGYTF.

The gene calls are TRBV27 and TRBJ1-3; 10 positions match TRBD1. Per germline, CDR1 MNHEY and CDR2 SMNVEV (reference sequence). The J segment lost 3 bases and the V segment lost 5 bases, leaving 13 bases of the junction unmatched. The CDR3 has 18 amino acids. The CDR3 DNA follows: TGTGCCAGCAGTAGGGTACCCCCGACAGGGGGCGTTGGAAACACCATATATTTT. Amino acids: CASSRVPPTGGVGNTIYF.

This rearrangement joins TRBV18 to TRBJ2-5; 7 positions match TRBD2. The V and J ends lost 7 bases and 5 bases, in that order; junction bases with no gene match: 10. The CDR3 has 14 amino acids. CDR1 and CDR2 (germline): KGHSH, LQKENI. The CDR3 DNA reads TGTGCCAGCTACAAGGGCGGGGGAAAGGAGACCCAGTACTTC. Translating it yields CASYKGGGKETQYF.

The chain couples TRBV3-1 (or the pseudogene TRBV3-2) to TRBJ2-2; perhaps TRBD2 as D (7 bases). This CDR3 contains 17 residues. Trimming removed 1 base at V and 2 bases at J, with 14 bases between. In germline, CDR1 is LGHDT, CDR2 YNNKEL (reference sequence). The CDR3 loop is CASSQVRGGLNTGELFF. CDR3 sequence (DNA): TGTGCCAGCAGCCAAGTTAGGGGGGGGCTCAACACCGGGGAGCTGTTTTTT.

The chain uses TRBV6-5 and TRBJ1-6; D remains unclear. The CDR3 covers 13 residues. Germline CDR1 MNHEY, CDR2 SVGAGI. V was clipped by 6 bases and J by 0 bases, with 3 bases between them. The CDR3 DNA sequence: TGTGCCAGCAGCAGCTCCTATAATTCACCCCTCCACTTT. This encodes CASSSSYNSPLHF.

V usage is TRBV15 and J usage is TRBJ2-3, with D unclear. V lost 5 bases, J lost 5 bases, and 11 bases lay in between. CDR1 LNHNV and CDR2 YYDKDF come from the germline V gene (reference sequence). CDR3 size: 13 residues. For the CDR3, the DNA is TGTGCCACCAGCGGGCCAATTGGAGATACGCAGTATTTT. Protein product: CATSGPIGDTQYF.

This chain connects TRBV18 to TRBJ1-1; tentative D call: TRBD1 (6 bases). The V and J ends lost 5 bases and 4 bases respectively, with 14 bases between them. CDR1 and CDR2 (germline): KGHSH, LQKENI. The CDR3 runs 14 residues. The CDR3 DNA reads as TGTGCCAGCTCATCGGGACAAAAGGGCACTGAAGCTTTCTTT. Translation: CASSSGQKGTEAFF.

The rearrangement links TRBV2 to TRBJ2-1, with 10 positions matching TRBD2. The CDR3 totals 15 residues. Germline-derived CDR1 and CDR2 are SNHLY and FYNNEI. The J segment lost 5 bases and the V segment lost 4 bases, leaving 5 bases of the junction unmatched. As DNA, the CDR3 is TGTGCCAGCAGTGCACTAGCGGGGTTCCACAATGAGCAGTTCTTC. It yields the protein CASSALAGFHNEQFF.

The gene calls are TRBV5-4 and TRBJ1-2; the match to TRBD1 covers 7 bases. In germline, CDR1 is SGHNT, CDR2 YYREEE (reference sequence). V was clipped by 0 bases and J by 8 bases; unmatched bases: 7. The CDR3 runs to 14 residues. CDR3 in amino acids: CASSLALGGGGYTF. The CDR3, as DNA: TGTGCCAGCAGCTTGGCCCTAGGGGGCGGAGGCTACACCTTC.

This clone was counted once. The chain employs TRBV11-2 and TRBJ2-5; 8 bases line up with TRBD2. J gave up 5 bases and V 5 bases, and 7 bases lay outside the gene matches. The CDR3 runs to 14 residues. Germline CDR1 is SGHAT and CDR2 is FQNNGV. For the CDR3, the DNA is TGTGCCAGCAGCCCGGGGGGGATGGGGGAGACCCAGTACTTC. Translating gives CASSPGGMGETQYF.

V and J are TRBV4-1 and TRBJ1-1; the D gene is possibly TRBD1 (5 bases). V shed 0 bases and J shed 3 bases, with 14 bases lying between them. Germline lookup yields CDR1 MGHRA and CDR2 YSYEKL. The CDR3 consists of 16 residues. CDR3 loop: CASSQDRGGRDTEAFF. CDR3 DNA sequence: TGCGCCAGCAGCCAAGATCGGGGGGGTAGGGACACTGAAGCTTTCTTT.

This clone was detected only a few times. This chain links TRBV12-3 or TRBV12-4 with TRBJ2-5, with 7 positions matching TRBD1. The trim removed 6 bases at V and 7 bases at J, leaving 5 bases unmatched. There are 12 residues in the CDR3. CDR3 nucleotides: TGTGCCAGCAGCCGACAGGGTCCGACCCAGTACTTC. Its translation is CASSRQGPTQYF.

The chain employs TRBV30 and TRBJ2-7; 11 bases agree with TRBD1. Per germline, CDR1 GTSNPN and CDR2 SVGIG (reference sequence). V gave up 0 bases and J gave up 6 bases; unmatched junction bases: 7. The CDR3 sequence is 15 residues long. In nucleotides, the CDR3 is TGTGCCTGGAGTGTAGGATTCGGGACAGGGGGCGAGCAGTACTTC. The encoded protein is CAWSVGFGTGGEQYF.